These T cell receptor beta chains were read from a single sample in a study of quantifying T cell responses using KT2 cells. TCRdb re-called the UMI-ligation and nested PCR reads with MiXCR, one entry per CDR3 protein. The sample consists of some 50,000 distinct CDR3 sequences, 11% of them appearing once. The sequenced material came from PBMCs spiked with cells of the T cell clone KT2. The receptors stem from a human donor. CDR3s include the opening cysteine and the closing phenylalanine or tryptophan. D genes are given only for firm matches. The listing skips clone size in some rows; elsewhere it reads once, few, many or a size class.

>TRBD2|.|TRBJ2-2|TRBV13
CASRIAGRTGELFF
TGTGCCAGCAGGATAGCGGGGCGCACCGGGGAGCTGTTTTTT
>.|few|TRBJ1-3|TRBV10-1
CATQTGSGNTIYF
TGCGCCACCCAGACGGGGTCTGGAAACACCATATATTTT
>.|many|TRBJ2-5|TRBV14
CASSQLSGTQETQYF
TGTGCCAGCAGCCAGCTCTCCGGGACCCAAGAGACCCAGTACTTC
>TRBD1|many|TRBJ1-2|TRBV6-5
CASSYAEGTGNGYTF
TGTGCCAGCAGTTACGCCGAAGGGACAGGGAATGGCTACACCTTC
>.|.|TRBJ2-3|TRBV20-1
CSAREGTPDMDTQYF
TGCAGTGCTAGAGAGGGGACTCCCGATATGGATACGCAGTATTTT
>TRBD2|few|TRBJ2-1|TRBV9
CASSPQLRASGSFNEQFF
TGTGCCAGCAGCCCACAACTCCGGGCTAGCGGGAGCTTCAATGAGCAGTTCTTC
>TRBD1|few|TRBJ2-3|TRBV5-5
CASSLAPGQGTDTQYF
TGTGCCAGCAGCTTGGCTCCGGGACAGGGCACAGATACGCAGTATTTT
>TRBD2|.|TRBJ2-7|TRBV7-2
CASSFYGGGSYEQYF
TGTGCCAGCAGCTTTTATGGCGGGGGATCCTACGAGCAGTACTTC
>.|.|TRBJ1-2|TRBV7-2
CASSFSRGGISYGYTF
TGTGCCAGCAGCTTTAGTCGGGGCGGCATTTCCTATGGCTACACCTTC
>.|few|TRBJ2-3|TRBV7-9
CASSLGTTTDTQYF
TGTGCCAGCAGCTTAGGGACGACCACAGATACGCAGTATTTT
>.|many|TRBJ1-6|TRBV4-1
CASSQLLLAWSPLHF
TGCGCCAGCAGCCAACTCCTGCTTGCCTGGTCACCCCTCCACTTT
>.|many|TRBJ2-3|TRBV20-1
CSARAGAETSTDTQYF
TGCAGTGCTAGAGCCGGTGCGGAGACTAGCACAGATACGCAGTATTTT
>.|few|TRBJ2-6|TRBV2
CASSGGQGNPGANVLTF
TGTGCCAGCAGTGGTGGCCAGGGGAACCCTGGGGCCAACGTCCTGACTTTC
>TRBD1|few|TRBJ1-5|TRBV6-6
CASSFTGAEQPQHF
TGTGCCAGCAGTTTTACAGGGGCAGAACAGCCCCAGCATTTT
>TRBD1|many|TRBJ1-1|TRBV5-4
CASSLAGGSEAFF
TGTGCCAGCAGCTTGGCAGGGGGGTCTGAAGCTTTCTTT
>.|many|TRBJ1-5|TRBV6-2/TRBV6-3
CASSYGGGNQPQHF
TGTGCCAGCAGTTACGGGGGTGGAAATCAGCCCCAGCATTTT
>.|few|TRBJ2-7|TRBV4-1
CASSHAGAGIYEQYF
TGCGCCAGCAGCCATGCCGGAGCAGGAATCTACGAGCAGTACTTC
>.|many|TRBJ1-1|TRBV6-2/TRBV6-3
CASSPTENTEAFF
TGTGCCAGCAGTCCTACAGAGAACACTGAAGCTTTCTTT
>TRBD1|few|TRBJ2-2|TRBV7-9
CASSQGTAPTGELFF
TGTGCCAGCAGCCAGGGGACAGCACCAACCGGGGAGCTGTTTTTT
>TRBD2|many|TRBJ2-3|TRBV7-9
CASRTSGKEGTQYF
TGTGCCAGCAGGACTAGCGGGAAGGAGGGTACGCAGTATTTT
>.|.|TRBJ2-1|TRBV5-1
CASSLNTDRWGYNEQFF
TGCGCCAGCAGCTTGAACACAGACAGGTGGGGATACAATGAGCAGTTCTTC
>.|.|TRBJ2-7|TRBV7-6
CASTRSVQGYEQYF
TGTGCCAGCACCAGGTCCGTCCAGGGCTACGAGCAGTACTTC
>.|few|TRBJ2-7|TRBV12-3/TRBV12-4
CASTFRGNLEGEQYF
TGTGCCAGCACGTTTAGGGGCAACTTGGAGGGCGAGCAGTACTTC
>TRBD1|few|TRBJ1-1|TRBV5-1
CASRGQSLNTEAFF
TGCGCCAGCAGGGGACAGAGCCTGAACACTGAAGCTTTCTTT
>.|few|TRBJ2-7|TRBV2
CASSPPTGPYYEQYF
TGTGCCAGCAGCCCACCGACAGGACCTTACTACGAGCAGTACTTC
>.|.|TRBJ2-3|TRBV11-2
CASSLGLSGDTQYF
TGTGCCAGCAGCTTAGGCCTTAGCGGAGATACGCAGTATTTT